These 26 T cell receptor beta chains were all obtained from the same sample, sequenced in a study of radiotherapy plus CTLA-4 blockade in lung cancer. Clones were read by immunoSEQ multiplex PCR, and TCRdb kept only the in-frame ones, dropping some. The sample lists about 66,000 clones; about four fifths were seen once. Sequenced here: peripheral blood, sampled from a patient treated with radiotherapy plus ipilimumab. The receptors were sampled from a human donor with non-small cell lung cancer who had a partial response to radiotherapy plus ipilimumab.

This clone is a singleton in its sample. The rearrangement uses TRBV6-1 and TRBJ1-4; 10 bases line up with TRBD1. The germline gives CDR1 MNHNS, CDR2 SASEGT. The CDR3 has 15 residues. V lost 8 bases and J lost 0; bases outside the gene matches: 3. The CDR3 sequence is CASSGTGATNEKLFF. The CDR3, as DNA: TGTGCCAGCTCGGGGACAGGGGCAACTAATGAAAAACTGTTTTTT.

The chain employs TRBV19 and TRBJ2-1; the match to TRBD1 covers 9 bases. The CDR3 has 18 amino acids. Germline V CDR1 and CDR2: LNHDA, SQIVND (reference sequence). J gave up 7 bases and V 3 bases, and 16 bases lay outside the gene matches. This CDR3 is CASSIISGTGSPGNEQFF. CDR3 sequence (DNA): TGTGCCAGTAGTATTATTTCCGGGACAGGGTCTCCTGGAAATGAGCAGTTCTTC.

The chain carries TRBV28 and TRBJ2-1; D might be TRBD2 (5 bases). CDR1 and CDR2 (germline): MDHEN, SYDVKM. This CDR3 contains 14 residues. The V gene lost 3 bases and the J gene lost 8 bases, with 14 bases spanning the gap. The CDR3 protein is CASSFEGPGDEQFF. CDR3 bases: TGTGCCAGCAGTTTCGAGGGTCCCGGGGATGAGCAGTTCTTC.

The chain carries TRBV5-1 and TRBJ2-1; 9 bases are a match to TRBD2. With 6 bases clipped from V and 0 bases from J, the junction kept 10 bases outside the gene matches. The CDR3 has 17 amino acids. The germline gives CDR1 SGHRS, CDR2 YFSETQ. The CDR3 coding sequence is TGCGCCAGCAAATGGGGACTAGCAGACGCCTCCTACAATGAGCAGTTCTTC. Amino acid sequence: CASKWGLADASYNEQFF.

This sequence joins TRBV7-9 and TRBJ2-5, with 10 nucleotides matching TRBD1. Germline CDR1 SEHNR, CDR2 FQNEAQ (reference sequence). J was trimmed by 1 base and V by 8 bases; bases with no gene match: 7. The length of the CDR3 is 15 residues. CDR3 loop: CASGPGQGTQETQYF. The CDR3 coding sequence is TGTGCCAGCGGACCGGGACAGGGGACCCAAGAGACCCAGTACTTC.

The rearrangement joins TRBV18 to TRBJ1-1, with 9 bases fitting TRBD1. Germline V CDR1 and CDR2: KGHSH, LQKENI. The CDR3 contains 15 residues. The V and J ends lost 5 bases and 10 bases, in that order; junction bases with no gene match: 14. The chain's CDR3 is CASSSTGDRESAAFF. The CDR3, as DNA: TGTGCCAGCTCATCCACAGGGGACAGGGAGTCAGCAGCTTTCTTT. The full variable domain, completed using reference TRBV18 and TRBJ1-1, is NAGVMQNPRHLVRRRGQEARLRCSPMKGHSHVYWYRQLPEEGLKFMVYLQKENIIDESGMPKERFSAEFPKEGPSILRIQQVVRGDSAAYFCASSSTGDRESAAFFGQGTRLTVV.

The chain couples TRBV29-1 to TRBJ2-1; 10 bases agree with TRBD1. The CDR3 extends over 14 amino acids. CDR1 is SQVTM, CDR2 ANQGSEA, per germline. The CDR3 coding sequence is TGCACCTACCTGCGGGACAGGGGCTACAATGAGCAGTTCTTC. Amino acid sequence: CTYLRDRGYNEQFF.

The chain is built from TRBV7-6 and TRBJ2-3; 10 bases map to TRBD1. Germline lookup yields CDR1 SGHVS and CDR2 FNYEAQ. The CDR3 loop spans 16 amino acids. The ends lost 5 bases at V and 2 bases at J; junction bases unmatched: 7. The CDR3 here is CASSPQGQGLTDTQYF. The CDR3 DNA reads as TGTGCCAGCAGCCCGCAGGGACAGGGGCTCACAGATACGCAGTATTTT.

The rearrangement joins TRBV29-1 to TRBJ1-1; the match to TRBD1 covers 7 bases. The V and J ends lost 7 bases and 7 bases, in that order; junction bases with no gene match: 6. This CDR3 spans 11 amino acids. Germline CDR1 reads SQVTM; CDR2 reads ANQGSEA. CDR3 nucleotides: TGCAGCGGGGTTACAGGGGTTGAAGCTTTCTTT. This gives the protein CSGVTGVEAFF.

CDR3 sequence reads: CASSPQQAGFSNQPQHF. As DNA, the CDR3 is TGTGCCAGCTCACCCCAGCAAGCAGGATTTAGCAATCAGCCCCAGCATTTT. This sequence joins TRBV18 and TRBJ1-5, with D unclear. The germline V gene encodes CDR1 KGHSH and CDR2 LQKENI. The CDR3 runs 17 residues. Trimming removed 3 bases at V and 0 bases at J, with 15 bases between. The full variable domain, rest sourced from reference TRBV18 and TRBJ1-5, is NAGVMQNPRHLVRRRGQEARLRCSPMKGHSHVYWYRQLPEEGLKFMVYLQKENIIDESGMPKERFSAEFPKEGPSILRIQQVVRGDSAAYFCASSPQQAGFSNQPQHFGDGTRLSIL.

This chain connects TRBV9 to TRBJ2-1; TRBD1 matches at 7 bases. This CDR3 spans 15 amino acids. The germline V gene has CDR1 SGDLS and CDR2 YYNGEE. V lost 0 bases, J lost 2 bases, and 2 bases stayed unmatched. DNA of the CDR3: TGTGCCAGCAGCGTAGGGCAGGGGGCCTACAATGAGCAGTTCTTC. Its protein product is CASSVGQGAYNEQFF.

The chain joins TRBV19 to TRBJ1-1, with 8 bases matching TRBD1. Trimming took 4 bases from V and 0 from J; bases not matched to a gene: 4. CDR1 is LNHDA, CDR2 SQIVND, per germline (reference sequence). This CDR3 comprises 15 residues. The CDR3 protein is CASSTQGAVNTEAFF. In nucleotides, the CDR3 is TGTGCCAGTAGTACTCAGGGGGCGGTGAACACTGAAGCTTTCTTT. The full variable domain, its missing parts supplied by reference TRBV19 and TRBJ1-1, is DGGITQSPKYLFRKEGQNVTLSCEQNLNHDAMYWYRQDPGQGLRLIYYSQIVNDFQKGDIAEGYSVSREKKESFPLTVTSAQKNPTAFYLCASSTQGAVNTEAFFGQGTRLTVV.

Turning to this clone: The sample carries other DNA sequences with the same CDR3. The V gene is TRBV11-3, the J gene TRBJ2-7; D perhaps matches TRBD2 (6 bases). The germline V and J ends were trimmed by 2 bases and 2 bases, with 16 bases remaining between them. The CDR3 covers 16 residues. Germline values: CDR1 SGHNT, CDR2 YENEEA. This CDR3 reads CASSLYGGAQAYEQYF. In nucleotides, the CDR3 is TGTGCCAGCAGCTTATACGGGGGAGCGCAAGCCTACGAGCAGTACTTC.

The chain carries TRBV7-2 and TRBJ1-5; D may be TRBD1 (6 bases). Germline V gives CDR1 SGHTA, CDR2 FQGNSA. The length of the CDR3 is 14 residues. V shed 5 bases and J shed 1 base, with 9 bases lying between them. The CDR3: CASSPQGSNQPQHF. The CDR3 coding sequence is TGTGCCAGCAGCCCACAGGGAAGCAATCAGCCCCAGCATTTT.

This clone has only a few counts. The chain links TRBV7-3 to TRBJ1-2, with 9 bases aligning to TRBD1. This CDR3 contains 13 residues. Losses at the gene ends were 5 bases for V and 8 bases for J; bases not matched to a gene: 6. Germline CDR1 is SGHTA and CDR2 is FQGTGA. The CDR3 here is CASSPGQGEGYTF. The CDR3 coding sequence is TGTGCCAGCAGCCCGGGACAGGGCGAGGGCTACACCTTC.

The chain has TRBV12-5 and TRBJ2-3; 8 bases map to TRBD1. This CDR3 spans 16 amino acids. J lost 3 bases, V lost 1 base, and 6 bases had no gene match. Per the germline V gene, CDR1 is LGHNT and CDR2 is FRNRAP. Written as DNA, the CDR3 is TGTGCTAGTGGTTTGGGGAACAGGGGGGAAACAGATACGCAGTATTTT. Its translation: CASGLGNRGETDTQYF.

The chain is built from TRBV11-2 and TRBJ2-7; no reliable D call. V shed 2 bases and J shed 3 bases, with 11 bases lying between them. CDR3 length equals 14 residues. Germline V gene data show CDR1 as SGHAT and CDR2 as FQNNGV. CDR3 residues: CASSLTTAFYEQYF. In DNA form, the CDR3 reads TGTGCCAGCAGCTTAACAACAGCCTTCTACGAGCAGTACTTC.

A word on this clone: A junction boundary mismatches the germline segment, possibly from a read error. Within the sample, other DNA sequences also encode this same CDR3. The chain uses TRBV10-3 and TRBJ1-4; 9 bases fit TRBD1. This CDR3 is built from 13 residues. CDR1 ENHRY and CDR2 SYGVKD come from the germline V gene. Here the CDR3 reads CAISEDRGEKLFF. In nucleotides, the CDR3 is TGTGCCATCAGCGAGGACAGGGGTGAAAAACTGTTTTTC.

This chain uses TRBV29-1 with TRBJ2-7, with a weak D call TRBD1 (5 bases). The CDR3 contains 14 residues. V lost 7 bases to trimming and J lost 2 bases, with 18 bases between them. Germline CDR1 reads SQVTM; CDR2 reads ANQGSEA. CDR3 nucleotide sequence: TGCAGCGCCGCCCCTTTCGACAGTCCCTACGAGCAGTACTTC. Residues: CSAAPFDSPYEQYF.

The CDR3 nucleotides are TGCGCCAGCAGCCCCCGCGGGATAACAGATACGCAGTATTTT. Protein: CASSPRGITDTQYF. The chain couples TRBV5-1 to TRBJ2-3; TRBD2 might be the D (6 bases). The CDR3 totals 14 residues. Germline V gene sequence: CDR1 SGHRS, CDR2 YFSETQ. The V and J ends lost 4 bases and 3 bases respectively, with 12 bases between them.

The gene calls are TRBV29-1 and TRBJ2-5; D possibly corresponds to TRBD1 (5 bases). The CDR3 has 14 amino acids. Between the trimmed V and J ends, which lost 0 bases and 4 bases, there was a span of 12 bases. Germline V lookup: CDR1 SQVTM, CDR2 ANQGSEA. The CDR3 DNA follows: TGCAGCGTTGAAGAGGCAGGGCGGAGAGAGACCCAGTACTTC. Amino acids: CSVEEAGRRETQYF.

V gene TRBV6-5 combines with J gene TRBJ2-1; D may be TRBD1 (6 bases). This CDR3 has 15 residues. Germline loops: CDR1 MNHEY, CDR2 SVGAGI. The germline V and J ends were trimmed by 6 bases and 0 bases, with 12 bases remaining between them. CDR3 bases: TGTGCCAGCAGGCTCGGACAGAGCTCCTACAATGAGCAGTTCTTC. Translation: CASRLGQSSYNEQFF.

The V gene is TRBV11-2, the J gene TRBJ2-2; 7 bases are shared with TRBD2. Germline values: CDR1 SGHAT, CDR2 FQNNGV. The V gene end was trimmed by 5 bases and the J gene end by 8 bases; junction bases not matched to a gene: 11. This CDR3 comprises 15 residues. This CDR3 reads CASSARDYALGELFF. The CDR3 nucleotides are TGTGCCAGCAGCGCCCGGGACTACGCTTTGGGGGAGCTGTTTTTT. The whole variable domain, remainder taken from reference TRBV11-2 and TRBJ2-2, is EAGVAQSPRYKIIEKRQSVAFWCNPISGHATLYWYQQILGQGPKLLIQFQNNGVVDDSQLPKDRFSAERLKGVDSTLKIQPAKLEDSAVYLCASSARDYALGELFFGEGSRLTVL.

This rearrangement joins TRBV19 to TRBJ1-1, with no clear D. The germline CDR1 and CDR2 sequences are LNHDA and SQIVND (reference sequence). The CDR3 is 15 residues long. V shed 5 bases and J shed 4 bases, with 17 bases lying between them. This chain's CDR3 is CASSHGGARATEAFF. The CDR3 DNA follows: TGTGCCAGTAGTCATGGCGGCGCGCGAGCCACTGAAGCTTTCTTT.

The chain carries TRBV18 and TRBJ2-3; 7 nucleotides agree with TRBD2. The CDR3 is made up of 15 amino acids. Germline-derived CDR1 and CDR2 are KGHSH and LQKENI. J gave up 3 bases and V 6 bases, and 9 bases lay outside the gene matches. The CDR3 sequence: CASSPAGEGTDTQYF. The CDR3 DNA is TGTGCCAGCTCCCCGGCGGGGGAGGGAACAGATACGCAGTATTTT.

The chain combines TRBV5-1 with TRBJ2-1; D possibly corresponds to TRBD2 (5 bases). V dropped 4 bases and J dropped 1 base, with 12 bases sitting between them. The CDR3 is 15 residues long. Germline lookup yields CDR1 SGHRS and CDR2 YFSETQ. CDR3 protein: CASSVSGSSYNEQFF. The CDR3, as DNA: TGCGCCAGCAGCGTGAGCGGATCTTCCTACAATGAGCAGTTCTTC.